These 9 T cell receptor beta chains came from one sample sequenced in a study of T cells after yellow fever vaccination. Each CDR3 protein gets one entry after TCRdb re-called the 5' RACE reads with MiXCR. The table has about 320,000 distinct CDR3 sequences, 3.5% to 5% seen once; the top ten hold just under 20%. The sequencing used PBMCs, collected 15 days after the yellow fever booster vaccination. These receptor sequences come from a young man who received the YFV17D yellow fever vaccine.

This clonotype has at least ten counts. This chain links TRBV27 with TRBJ2-7, with 8 positions matching TRBD1. CDR1 is MNHEY, CDR2 SMNVEV, per germline (reference sequence). The CDR3 spans 18 residues. V lost 4 bases to trimming and J lost 4 bases; unmatched junction nucleotides: 18. The CDR3, as DNA: TGTGCCAGCAGTTCGAACCTTCCTCAGGGGGCAACGGGATACGAGCAGTACTTC. Amino acid sequence: CASSSNLPQGATGYEQYF.

At least ten counts were recorded for this clonotype. The genes are TRBV20-1 and TRBJ2-2; possibly TRBD1 for D (5 bases). The CDR3 loop spans 12 amino acids. V lost 7 bases, J lost 5 bases, and 11 bases lay in between. Germline lookup yields CDR1 DFQATT and CDR2 SNEGSKA (reference sequence). CDR3 coding DNA: TGCAGTGGCCGTCAGGGAACCGGGGAGCTGTTTTTT. Its protein is CSGRQGTGELFF.

This clonotype was seen ten or more times. The chain carries TRBV7-2 and TRBJ2-3; D is ambiguous. The CDR3 is made up of 14 amino acids. V lost 5 bases, J lost 3 bases, and 12 bases lay in between. CDR1 is SGHTA and CDR2 is FQGNSA in the germline V gene. This CDR3 reads CASSQMRLTDTQYF. CDR3 DNA sequence: TGTGCCAGCAGCCAAATGCGGCTGACAGATACGCAGTATTTT. Together with reference TRBV7-2 and TRBJ2-3, the CDR3 gives the full variable domain: GAGVSQSPSNKVTEKGKDVELRCDPISGHTALYWYRQSLGQGLEFLIYFQGNSAPDKSGLPSDRFSAERTGGSVSTLTIQRTQQEDSAVYLCASSQMRLTDTQYFGPGTRLTVL.

The gene calls are TRBV18 and TRBJ1-1; D is uncertain. V lost 4 bases and J 3 bases, leaving 15 bases between the germline ends. CDR3 length: 15 residues. CDR1 is KGHSH, CDR2 LQKENI, per germline. CDR3 amino acids: CASSLTRGIDTEAFF. The CDR3 DNA follows: TGTGCCAGCTCACTGACCCGCGGGATCGACACTGAAGCTTTCTTT.

There are a few counts of this clonotype. The genes are TRBV3-1 and TRBJ2-4; D is uncertain. V lost 4 bases and J 7 bases, leaving 5 bases between the germline ends. Germline lookup yields CDR1 LGHDT and CDR2 YNNKEL (reference sequence). The length of the CDR3 is 11 residues. The CDR3 region is CASSRYNIQYF. CDR3 DNA: TGTGCCAGCAGCCGCTATAACATTCAGTACTTC.

This clonotype was recorded at least ten times. One junction end does not reproduce the germline sequence, and a read error may be involved. The chain combines TRBV10-3 with TRBJ1-6; D call uncertain. The germline gives CDR1 ENHRY, CDR2 SYGVKD. This CDR3 spans 14 amino acids. The CDR3 protein is CAISENGSVTRLIF. As DNA, the CDR3 is TGTGCCATCAGTGAAAATGGCAGCGTGACCCGGTTAATCTTT.

This clonotype was detected only a few times. The J gene is TRBJ1-2, the V gene TRBV6-2 or TRBV6-3; D not certain. From germline, CDR1 is MNHEY and CDR2 SVGEGT. V was shortened by 2 bases and J by 3 bases, with 10 bases between the two germline ends. CDR3 length equals 14 residues. The CDR3 nucleotides are TGTGCCAGCAGTTACGGGTTATTGGACTATGGCTACACCTTC. Its protein product is CASSYGLLDYGYTF.

This rearrangement joins TRBV9 to TRBJ1-2, with D possibly being TRBD1 (6 bases). V was pared by 4 bases and J by 0 bases, with 13 bases between. Germline CDR1 SGDLS, CDR2 YYNGEE. This CDR3 has 15 amino acids. The CDR3 sequence: CASSSSRGSNYGYTF. CDR3 DNA sequence: TGTGCCAGCAGCTCTAGCAGGGGTTCTAACTATGGCTACACCTTC.

Only a few counts were recorded for this clonotype. The genes are TRBV7-2 and TRBJ2-7, with TRBD2 as a possible D gene (6 bases). The CDR3 consists of 16 residues. The ends were cut back, 1 base at V and 0 bases at J, with 13 bases in the middle. Germline-derived CDR1 and CDR2 are SGHTA and FQGNSA. The CDR3 DNA reads as TGTGCCAGCAGCTTAGGTGGGGGGTCGAGCTCCTACGAGCAGTACTTC. Amino acids: CASSLGGGSSSYEQYF.